These T cell receptor beta chains were read from a single sample in a study of blood T cells in healthy people across ages. Each CDR3 protein gets one entry after TCRdb re-called the 5' RACE reads with MiXCR. The sample lists around 650,000 distinct CDR3 sequences; roughly 41% were seen once. The sample consisted of blood. The receptors derive from an elderly man in good health. Each CDR3 is given with its conserved first and last residue.

TRBJ1-2 | TRBV3-1 | CASSYRGLGGYTF
TRBJ1-3 | TRBV29-1 | CSVAGTTRFSGNTIYF
TRBJ2-5 | TRBV20-1 | CSAPQGTSGYQETQYF
TRBJ2-7 | TRBV6-2/TRBV6-3 | CASRRQGNYEQYF
TRBJ2-3 | TRBV20-1 | CSATPSIDTQYF
TRBJ2-5 | TRBV20-1 | CSARARLAGLQETQYF
TRBJ2-2 | TRBV3-1 | CASSLQGATNTRELFF
TRBJ2-3 | TRBV15 | CATSPRGAGAQYF
TRBJ1-5 | TRBV20-1 | CSAREGGINQPQHF
TRBJ2-5 | TRBV2 | CASSESGQYF
TRBJ2-3 | TRBV5-1 | CASSLRQVGTDTQYF
TRBJ2-7 | TRBV7-2 | CASSLEAGAKRYF
TRBJ2-3 | TRBV10-3 | CAISGTGGLDTQYF
- | TRBV30 | CAWTQGGVEQYF
TRBJ2-1 | TRBV14 | CASSQVAEQFF
TRBJ2-1 | TRBV7-9 | CASSTTREQFF